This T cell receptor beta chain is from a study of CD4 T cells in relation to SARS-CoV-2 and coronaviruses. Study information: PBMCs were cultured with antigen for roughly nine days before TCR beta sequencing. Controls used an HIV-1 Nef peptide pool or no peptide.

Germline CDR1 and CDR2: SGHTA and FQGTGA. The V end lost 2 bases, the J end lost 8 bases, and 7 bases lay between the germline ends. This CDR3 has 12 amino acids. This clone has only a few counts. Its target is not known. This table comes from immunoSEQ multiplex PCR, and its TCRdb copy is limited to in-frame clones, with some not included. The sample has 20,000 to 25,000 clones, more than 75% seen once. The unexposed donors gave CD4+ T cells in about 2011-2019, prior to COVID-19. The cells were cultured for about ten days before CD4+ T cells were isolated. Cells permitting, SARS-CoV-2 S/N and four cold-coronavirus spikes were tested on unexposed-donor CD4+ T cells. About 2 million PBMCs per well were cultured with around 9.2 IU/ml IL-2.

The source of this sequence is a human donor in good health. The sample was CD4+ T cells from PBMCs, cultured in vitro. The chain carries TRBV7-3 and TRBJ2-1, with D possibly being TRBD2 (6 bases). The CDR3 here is CASSLSSDEQFF. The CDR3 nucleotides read TGTGCCAGCAGCTTATCTAGCGATGAGCAGTTCTTC.